The TCR beta chain under discussion was sequenced for a study of cytomegalovirus exposure and HLA in healthy donors (dated by TCRdb to the late 2010s). For context, the study as a whole: According to an earlier analysis of 587 of the donors, about 179 million T cells yielded some 120 million unique TCR beta sequences and approximately 280 Gb of sequence data. An early release covering some 640 HLA-typed donors comprised approximately 290 gigabases of sequencing data and around 80 million unique TCR sequences. Of the 300 to 500 genotyped donors, less than 90% were placed in the genetic ancestry cluster associated with self-reported Caucasian donors. The study aimed to test whether signatures of past pathogen exposure could be identified by cataloging public T cell receptors. The study used immunosequencing to profile the T cell repertoires of about 670 subjects and linked those repertoires to cytomegalovirus serostatus. Along with the roughly 670-subject first cohort, a separate validation cohort of about 110 different subjects was used. The study combined high-throughput TCR immunosequencing, statistical association of individual TCRs with disease status, and machine learning to predict cytomegalovirus infection status. In a later analysis, previously published TCR beta repertoires from 550 to 700 donors were re-analyzed and high-resolution HLA genotyping was added so that TCR occurrence patterns could be studied. In the later analysis, no new phenotypic data were used to find candidate immune exposures; instead, reliance was placed on TCR beta sequences and their occurrence across donors. An earlier analysis of 587 of the donors used high-throughput TCR beta sequencing to judge whether each TCR beta V gene segment behaved as functional or pseudogenic. Alongside the repertoire data, information on donor age, sex, ethnicity and CMV serostatus was compiled. In a later genetic analysis, genome-wide SNP genotypes for about three fifths of the 666 donors were used, and that subset was treated as a discovery cohort. Every discovery cohort repertoire had been produced on one sequencing platform. Class I and class II HLA loci were covered by the typing at four-digit resolution. Typing coverage differed by locus: A, B, C, DRB1 and DQB1 were typed in roughly 620-630 donors, DQA1 in 522, DPA1 in around 610, and DPB1 in 400 to 490. About five DR-DQ haplotypes were treated as single units for association and clustering because of strong linkage in the cohort. On average, roughly 250,000 unique TCR beta nucleotide sequences were sequenced per donor among 300 to 500 genotyped donors of the cohort, with roughly 18% of those sequences being non-productive.

Study-level results and caveats: Assigning TCR associations to individual alleles was difficult when HLA alleles, especially DR and DQ, strongly co-occurred. V-gene and J-gene trimming of TCR beta chains was associated with a missense DCLRE1C variant in a later genetic analysis, and the association was replicated in an independent cohort. Correlated functional status among segregating V segments might be attributable to linkage disequilibrium, but an unknown experimental factor could not be ruled out. A later analysis found that most CMV-associated TCR beta chains appeared HLA-restricted, with HLA associations seemingly driven largely by CMV exposure. Specific HLA alleles were associated with over 15,000 TCR beta sequences at a false discovery rate of 0.05 in a later analysis. HLA typing was unavailable for some donors at each locus, so association tests used only the typed subset. In a later genetic analysis, fewer N-insertions in productive TCRs were reported among donors in an Asian-associated ancestry cluster than the roughly 670-donor mean. In both the original and validation cohorts, the classifier was reported to diagnose cytomegalovirus status with high specificity and sensitivity. The authors suggested that the approach could potentially be extended to other disease states and immunological phenotypes. A further reported finding was that TCR beta sequences accurately predicted the HLA-A and HLA-B alleles for most subjects in the first cohort. The sequencing pipeline was judged likely to have produced a cluster of highly shared sequence variants as a technical artifact. The 87-base-pair reads could not distinguish some IMGT-functional V segments, including TRBV6-2 and TRBV6-3, so those segments were excluded. Only TCR beta chains were sequenced in this cohort, and the absence of alpha or paired-chain data limited detectable features. For the cohort, immune exposure information was limited to CMV serostatus. Most TCR sequences were observed very rarely across donors, whereas some public TCRs were present in many individuals. In a later analysis, several top co-occurrence clusters were reported to appear linked to parvovirus B19, influenza, CMV and Epstein-Barr virus. In a later analysis, HLA-associated TCR beta chains were found to be more clonally expanded and to have lower generation probabilities than equally common non-associated chains. In vitro tests confirmed that three of the cytomegalovirus-associated TCR beta chains recognize cytomegalovirus antigens. The earlier analysis of approximately 540 of the donors excluded roughly 16 rarely observed V segments, including chromosome 9 orphons, because counts were too low. The presence/absence analyses assumed that sequencing depth was roughly uniform across donors, and that assumption may not be true. In a later analysis, TCR association rates were found to vary across HLA loci, with the most associated TCRs seen for DRB1 alleles and the fewest for HLA-C alleles. Broadly in line with IMGT annotations, most TCR beta V segments showed up in productive rearrangements about 87% or about 30% of the time in an earlier analysis of several hundred of the donors. A total of about 150 TCR beta chains were listed by the study as associated with cytomegalovirus.

In total, around 600 healthy bone marrow donors made up the cohort. At the time of sampling, all cohort members were nominally healthy, though unrecorded immune exposures were likely present. The donor tested CMV seronegative, placing the donor among the roughly 350 seronegative members of the cohort. Each donor provided a peripheral blood sample, and peripheral blood mononuclear cells were used for TCR beta sequencing. Genomic DNA extraction from the blood cell samples was performed with the Qiagen DNeasy Blood Extraction Kit. Library prep was done by the immunoSEQ multiplex PCR assay. The multiplex PCR relied on a mix of 60 forward primers for TCR Vbeta segments and 13 reverse primers for TCR Jbeta segments. Amplification of the CDR3 region of rearranged TCR beta genes was performed with a multiplex PCR assay on genomic DNA. The Illumina HiSeq System was used to sequence the amplified TCR beta libraries as 87-base-pair reads. The study's own analysis went as follows. In a later analysis, tens of millions of unique TCR beta chains were counted across the approximately 620 repertoires, and around 10 million of these chains were shared by at least two donors. Raw reads were error-corrected and collapsed into unique sequences by a nearest-neighbor algorithm in which closely related sequences were merged to remove PCR and sequencing errors. V, D and J gene segments were assigned by aligning CDR3 sequences to IMGT reference sequences. For a sequence to be retained, a match of at least six nucleotides was required to both a V gene segment and a J gene segment. Rearrangements were classified as productive when the CDR3 lacked stop codons and remained in frame with V and J, and all other rearrangements were classified as non-productive. CDR3 was defined by IMGT convention, running from the second conserved V-encoded cysteine to the conserved J-encoded phenylalanine. The earlier analysis of a few hundred of the donors excluded sequences that lacked an unambiguous match to a single V gene segment. In an earlier analysis of approximately 550 of the donors, V segments were called functional above 56.7% productive rearrangements and were called segregating when the between-donor standard deviation exceeded 5%. A statistical classification framework was built to diagnose cytomegalovirus status from the catalog of TCR beta chain sequences. In a later analysis, V and J genes were assigned by comparing TCR nucleotide sequences against IMGT/GENE-DB human TR gene sequences. The TCRdist pipeline was used in a later analysis to assign CDR3 sequences and most-parsimonious VDJ recombination scenarios. In a later analysis, every TCR beta chain was defined by the combination of its CDR3 amino acid sequence and its V-gene family, and reads without a unique V-gene family were dropped. To address suspected cross-contamination and a sequencing artifact, a later analysis removed under 600 highly shared, low-generation-probability nucleotide sequences. For each public chain, a later analysis derived a clonal expansion index from normalized ranks of inferred template counts within each repertoire. Generation probabilities in a later analysis came from a VDJ recombination model fitted to out-of-frame rearrangements, and those results were checked against IGoR. Hypergeometric tests were used in a later analysis to score TCR-TCR, TCR-HLA and TCR-CMV co-occurrence, with a repertoire-size bias correction applied to the TCR pairs. A later analysis estimated false discovery rates by permuting HLA or CMV assignments 20 times. In a later analysis, co-occurring TCRs were grouped with DBSCAN, and TCRdist sequence similarity was added when clustering was performed within HLA-allele-positive subsets. For co-occurrence clustering, repertoires with fewer than 30,000 or more than 120,000 public chains were excluded, along with four to six repertoires with anomalous nucleotide sharing. TCRdb retrieved this table from immuneACCESS and kept in-frame rearrangements only. Not all clones are present; in checked studies, unresolved V genes account for under half, and no reason is known for the remainder. That table is the source of V, J and clone size, and D and trimming were worked out from the DNA. For this sample there are around 140,000 clones; roughly 79% appear just once. Jointly, the top ten make up roughly 1.5% of the sample.

To note about this clone: Its cognate antigen has yet to be identified. No base qualities exist here, and no much larger clone lies one base off it.

For this chain, trimming is 4 bases at the V end and 8 bases at the J end, and the number of junction bases without a gene match is 9. Including the terminal cysteine and phenylalanine, the CDR3 comprises 14 residues. Only CDR3 DNA remains: 42 bases, in frame from the first base. Looking up the germline V gene yields CDR1 SGHRS and CDR2 YFSETQ. The receptor chain draws on TRBV5-1 and TRBJ2-1, and 7 junctional nucleotides match TRBD2. The clonotype originates from a woman aged 18-29 years in good health and CMV-seronegative. The sequenced sample consisted of PBMCs. Here is the DNA: TGCGCCAGCAGCCCACTAGCGCCGCACGATGAGCAGTTCTTC. It translates to CASSPLAPHDEQFF.